This TCR beta chain derives from a study of cytomegalovirus exposure and HLA in healthy donors. The PCR employed 60 Vbeta primers together with 13 Jbeta primers. Generated by immunoSEQ multiplex PCR, the TCRdb table keeps only in-frame clones and is missing some. The sample holds more than 80,000 clones, 81% seen once. The sample comprised PBMCs. The TCR comes from a girl aged 2-10 years in good health and CMV-seropositive.

The CDR3 DNA reads as TGTGCCTGGAGCTGGGGGGGAGGCACTGAAGCTTTCTTT. It encodes CAWSWGGGTEAFF. The V and J genes are TRBV30 and TRBJ1-1; the D gene is possibly TRBD1 (5 bases). Trimming removed 3 bases at V and 4 bases at J, with 12 bases between. This CDR3 spans 13 amino acids. The germline V gene has CDR1 GTSNPN and CDR2 SVGIG (reference sequence).